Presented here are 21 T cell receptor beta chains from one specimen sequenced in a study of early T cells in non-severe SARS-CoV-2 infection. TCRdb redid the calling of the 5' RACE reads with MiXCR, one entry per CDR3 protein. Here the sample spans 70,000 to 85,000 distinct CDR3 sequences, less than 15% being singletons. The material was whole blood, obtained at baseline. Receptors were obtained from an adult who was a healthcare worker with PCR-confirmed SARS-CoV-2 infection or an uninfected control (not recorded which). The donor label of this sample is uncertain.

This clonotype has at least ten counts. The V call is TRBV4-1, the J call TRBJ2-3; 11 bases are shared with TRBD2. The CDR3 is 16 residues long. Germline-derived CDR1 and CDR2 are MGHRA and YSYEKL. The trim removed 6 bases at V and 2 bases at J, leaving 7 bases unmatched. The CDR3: CASRRGTSGNTDTQYF. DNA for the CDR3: TGCGCCAGCAGGCGCGGGACTAGCGGCAACACAGATACGCAGTATTTT.

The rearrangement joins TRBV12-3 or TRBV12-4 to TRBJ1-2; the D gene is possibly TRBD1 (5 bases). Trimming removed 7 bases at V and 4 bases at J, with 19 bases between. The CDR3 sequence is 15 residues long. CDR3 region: CASTNHIGAIYGYTF. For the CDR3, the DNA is TGTGCCAGCACCAACCATATAGGGGCGATCTATGGCTACACCTTC.

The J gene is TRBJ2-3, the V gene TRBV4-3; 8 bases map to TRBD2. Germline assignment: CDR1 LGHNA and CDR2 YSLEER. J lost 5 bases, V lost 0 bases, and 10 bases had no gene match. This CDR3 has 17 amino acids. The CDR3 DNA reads TGCGCCAGCAGCCAAGATAGGGTCGTAGCGGGGAAAGATACGCAGTATTTT. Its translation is CASSQDRVVAGKDTQYF.

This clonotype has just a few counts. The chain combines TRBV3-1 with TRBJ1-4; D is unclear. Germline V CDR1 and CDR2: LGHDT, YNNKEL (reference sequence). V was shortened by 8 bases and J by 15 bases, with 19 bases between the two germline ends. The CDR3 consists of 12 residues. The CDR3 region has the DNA TGTGCCAGCGGACCCCAGAGTCAGGCCGTGTTTTTT. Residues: CASGPQSQAVFF. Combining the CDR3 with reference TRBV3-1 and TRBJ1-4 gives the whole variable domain DTAVSQTPKYLVTQMGNDKSIKCEQNLGHDTMYWYKQDSKKFLKIMFSYNNKELIINETVPNRFSPKSPDKAHLNLHINSLELGDSAVYFCASGPQSQAVFFGSGTQLSVL.

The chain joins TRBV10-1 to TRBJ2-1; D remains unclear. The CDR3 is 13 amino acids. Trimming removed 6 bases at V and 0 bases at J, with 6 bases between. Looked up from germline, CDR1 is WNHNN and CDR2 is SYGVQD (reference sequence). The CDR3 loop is CASSITSYNEQFF. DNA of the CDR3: TGCGCCAGCAGCATCACCTCCTACAATGAGCAGTTCTTC.

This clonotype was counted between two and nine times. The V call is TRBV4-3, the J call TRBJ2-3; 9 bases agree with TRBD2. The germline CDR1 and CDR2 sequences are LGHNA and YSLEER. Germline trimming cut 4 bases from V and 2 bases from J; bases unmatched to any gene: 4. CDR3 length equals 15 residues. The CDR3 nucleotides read TGCGCCAGCAGCCGCGGGGGGGGCTTCACAGATACGCAGTATTTT. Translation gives CASSRGGGFTDTQYF.

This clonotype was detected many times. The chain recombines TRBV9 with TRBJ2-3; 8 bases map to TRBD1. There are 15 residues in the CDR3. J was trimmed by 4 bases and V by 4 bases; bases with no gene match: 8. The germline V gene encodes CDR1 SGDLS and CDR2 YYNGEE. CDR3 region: CASSPGQGLSDTQYF. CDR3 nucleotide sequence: TGTGCCAGCAGCCCAGGACAGGGTCTCTCAGATACGCAGTATTTT.

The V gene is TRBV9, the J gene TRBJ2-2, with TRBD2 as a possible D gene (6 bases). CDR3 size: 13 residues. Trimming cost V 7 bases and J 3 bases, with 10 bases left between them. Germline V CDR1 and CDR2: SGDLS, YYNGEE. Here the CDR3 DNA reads TGTGCCAGCGGGGGACTCCACACCGGGGAGCTGTTTTTT. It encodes CASGGLHTGELFF.

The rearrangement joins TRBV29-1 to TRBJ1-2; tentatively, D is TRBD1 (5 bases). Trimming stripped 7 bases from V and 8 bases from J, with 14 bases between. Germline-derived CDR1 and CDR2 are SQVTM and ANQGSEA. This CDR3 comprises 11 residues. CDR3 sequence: CSALAGLGYTF. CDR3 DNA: TGCAGCGCTCTGGCAGGGCTCGGCTACACCTTC. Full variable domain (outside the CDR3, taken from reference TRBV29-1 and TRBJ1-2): SAVISQKPSRDICQRGTSLTIQCQVDSQVTMMFWYRQQPGQSLTLIATANQGSEATYESGFVIDKFPISRPNLTFSTLTVSNMSPEDSSIYLCSALAGLGYTFGSGTRLTVV.

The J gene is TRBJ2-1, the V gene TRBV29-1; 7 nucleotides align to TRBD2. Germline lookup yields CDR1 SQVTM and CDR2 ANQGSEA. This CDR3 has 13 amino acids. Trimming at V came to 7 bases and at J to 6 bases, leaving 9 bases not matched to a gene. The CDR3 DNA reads TGCAGCGGCAGACCTGGGGGGGGCAATGAGCAGTTCTTC. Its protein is CSGRPGGGNEQFF.

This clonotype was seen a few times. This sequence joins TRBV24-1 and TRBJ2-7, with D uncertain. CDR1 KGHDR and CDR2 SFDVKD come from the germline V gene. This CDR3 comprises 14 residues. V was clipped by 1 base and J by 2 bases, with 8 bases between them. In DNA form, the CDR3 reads TGTGCCACCAGTGATTTTGGGGTGGCCTACGAGCAGTACTTC. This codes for CATSDFGVAYEQYF.

This CDR3 reads CASSYRGFGFWYF. In DNA, the CDR3 is TGTGCCAGCAGCTACAGGGGTTTCGGATTCTGGTACTTC. This rearrangement joins TRBV5-5 to TRBJ2-7; 7 bases match TRBD1. Per the germline V gene, CDR1 is SGHKS and CDR2 is YYEKEE (reference sequence). Trimming cost V 3 bases and J 12 bases; bases outside gene matches: 12. This CDR3 spans 13 amino acids.

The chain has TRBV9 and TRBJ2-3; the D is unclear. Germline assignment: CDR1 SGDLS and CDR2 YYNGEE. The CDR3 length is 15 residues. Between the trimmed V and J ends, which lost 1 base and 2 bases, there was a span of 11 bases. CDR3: CASSVFGPNTDTQYF. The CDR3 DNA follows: TGTGCCAGCAGCGTATTTGGACCAAACACAGATACGCAGTATTTT.

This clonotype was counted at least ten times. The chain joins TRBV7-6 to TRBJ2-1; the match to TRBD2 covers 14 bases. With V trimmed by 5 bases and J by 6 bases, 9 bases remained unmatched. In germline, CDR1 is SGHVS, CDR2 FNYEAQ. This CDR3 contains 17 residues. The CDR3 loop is CASSPRLAGGLSNEQFF. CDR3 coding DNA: TGTGCCAGCAGCCCTCGACTAGCGGGAGGGCTGAGCAATGAGCAGTTCTTC.

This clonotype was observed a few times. CDR3 nucleotides: TGCGCCAGCAGTGAGGGCGGGCAATTCTCCTACGAGCAGTACTTC. It codes for CASSEGGQFSYEQYF. This rearrangement joins TRBV10-1 to TRBJ2-7; perhaps TRBD2 as D (5 bases). V shed 2 bases and J shed 0 bases, with 11 bases lying between them. Germline V gene lookup returns CDR1 WNHNN and CDR2 SYGVQD (reference sequence). The CDR3 is 15 amino acids.

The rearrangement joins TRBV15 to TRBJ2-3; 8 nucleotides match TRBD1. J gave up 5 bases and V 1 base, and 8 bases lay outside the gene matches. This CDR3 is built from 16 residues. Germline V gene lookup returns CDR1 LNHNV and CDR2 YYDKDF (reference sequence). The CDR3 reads CATSRARGQGGDTQYF. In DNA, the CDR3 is TGTGCCACCAGCAGAGCAAGAGGACAGGGCGGAGATACGCAGTATTTT. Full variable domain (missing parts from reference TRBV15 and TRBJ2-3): DAMVIQNPRYQVTQFGKPVTLSCSQTLNHNVMYWYQQKSSQAPKLLFHYYDKDFNNEADTPDNFQSRRPNTSFCFLDIRSPGLGDTAMYLCATSRARGQGGDTQYFGPGTRLTVL.

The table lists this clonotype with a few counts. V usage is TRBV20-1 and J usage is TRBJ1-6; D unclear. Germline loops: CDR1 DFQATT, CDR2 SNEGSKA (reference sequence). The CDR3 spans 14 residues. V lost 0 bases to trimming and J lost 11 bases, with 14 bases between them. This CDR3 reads CSARDEQRQTPLHF. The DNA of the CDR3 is TGCAGTGCTAGAGATGAACAACGGCAGACACCCCTCCACTTT.

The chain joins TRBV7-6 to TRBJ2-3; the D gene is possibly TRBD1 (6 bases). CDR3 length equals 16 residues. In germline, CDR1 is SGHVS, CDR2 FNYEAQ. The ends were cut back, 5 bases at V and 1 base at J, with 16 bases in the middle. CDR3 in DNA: TGTGCCAGCAGCCCCTACTTAGGGGGTGGCACAGATACGCAGTATTTT. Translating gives CASSPYLGGGTDTQYF.

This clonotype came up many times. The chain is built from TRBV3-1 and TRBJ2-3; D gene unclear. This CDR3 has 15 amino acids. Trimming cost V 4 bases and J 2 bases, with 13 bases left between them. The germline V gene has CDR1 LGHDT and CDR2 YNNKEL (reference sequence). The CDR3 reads CASSRAELPTDTQYF. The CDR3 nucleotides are TGTGCCAGCAGCCGGGCCGAGCTCCCCACAGATACGCAGTATTTT.

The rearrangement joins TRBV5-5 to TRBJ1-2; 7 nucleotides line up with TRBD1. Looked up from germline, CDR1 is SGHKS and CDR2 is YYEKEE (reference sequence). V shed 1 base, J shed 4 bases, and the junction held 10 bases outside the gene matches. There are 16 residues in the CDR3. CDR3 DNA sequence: TGTGCCAGCAGCTTGTCTGCTCATCGGACAGGCTATGGCTACACCTTC. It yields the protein CASSLSAHRTGYGYTF. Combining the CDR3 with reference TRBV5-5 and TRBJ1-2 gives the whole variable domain DAGVTQSPTHLIKTRGQQVTLRCSPISGHKSVSWYQQVLGQGPQFIFQYYEKEERGRGNFPDRFSARQFPNYSSELNVNALLLGDSALYLCASSLSAHRTGYGYTFGSGTRLTVV.

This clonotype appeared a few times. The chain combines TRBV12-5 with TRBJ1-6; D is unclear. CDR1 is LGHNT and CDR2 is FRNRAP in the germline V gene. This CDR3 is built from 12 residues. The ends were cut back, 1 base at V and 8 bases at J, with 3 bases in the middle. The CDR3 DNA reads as TGTGCTAGTGGTTTGGATGATTCACCCCTCCACTTT. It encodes CASGLDDSPLHF.